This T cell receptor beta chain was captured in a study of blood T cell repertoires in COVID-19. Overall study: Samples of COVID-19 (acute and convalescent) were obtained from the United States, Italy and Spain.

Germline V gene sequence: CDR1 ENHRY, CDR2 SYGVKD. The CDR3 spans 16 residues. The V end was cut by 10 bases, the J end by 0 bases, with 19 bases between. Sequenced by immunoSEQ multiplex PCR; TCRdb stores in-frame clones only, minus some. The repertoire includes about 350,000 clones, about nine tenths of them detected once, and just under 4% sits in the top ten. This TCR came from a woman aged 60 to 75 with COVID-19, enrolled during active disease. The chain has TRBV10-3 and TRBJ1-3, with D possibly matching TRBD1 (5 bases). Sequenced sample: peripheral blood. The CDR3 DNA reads TGTGCCACCGGTCCGGCGGGACGCTTCTCTGGAAACACCATATATTTT. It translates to CATGPAGRFSGNTIYF.